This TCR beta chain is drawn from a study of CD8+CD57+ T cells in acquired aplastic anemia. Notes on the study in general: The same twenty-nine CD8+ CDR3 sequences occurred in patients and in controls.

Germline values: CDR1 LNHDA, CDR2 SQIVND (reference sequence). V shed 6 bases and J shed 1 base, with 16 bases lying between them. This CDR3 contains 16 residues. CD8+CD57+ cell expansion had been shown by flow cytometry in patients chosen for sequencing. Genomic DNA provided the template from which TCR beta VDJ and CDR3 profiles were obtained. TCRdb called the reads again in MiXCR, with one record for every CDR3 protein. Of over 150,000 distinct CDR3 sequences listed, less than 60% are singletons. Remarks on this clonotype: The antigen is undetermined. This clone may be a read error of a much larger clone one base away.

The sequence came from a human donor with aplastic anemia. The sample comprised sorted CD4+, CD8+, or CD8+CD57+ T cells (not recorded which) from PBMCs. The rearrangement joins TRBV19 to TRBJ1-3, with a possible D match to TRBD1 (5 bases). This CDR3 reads CASSPEAGLSGNTIYF. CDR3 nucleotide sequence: TGTGCCAGTAGCCCCGAGGCAGGGCTGTCTGGAAACACCATATATTTT.